The 21 T cell receptor beta chains below all came from one sample that was sequenced in a study of T cells in Graves' hyperthyroidism and ophthalmopathy. TCR beta CDR3 regions were amplified from RNA. Researchers ran a first-round RT-PCR on the TCR CDR3 using the HTBI primer set. MiXCR, applied by TCRdb to the multiplex PCR reads, yields one record per CDR3 protein. The sample lists approximately 380,000 distinct CDR3 sequences, roughly 20% occurring once. Sequencing was performed on blood. These TCRs come from a man younger than 30 with Graves' ophthalmopathy.

The rearrangement uses TRBV4-2 and TRBJ2-1, with D perhaps matching TRBD1 (6 bases). The V gene's germline CDR1 is LGHNA and CDR2 YNFKEQ. The V end lost 1 base, the J end lost 7 bases, and 29 bases lay between the germline ends. The CDR3 is 20 residues long. The CDR3 region has the DNA TGTGCCAGCAGCCAAGTTCAGCTTCGTTCAGGGTTGGGACATCCAAATGAGCAGTTCTTC. It codes for CASSQVQLRSGLGHPNEQFF.

This clonotype was seen only a few times. The V call is TRBV29-1, the J call TRBJ2-2; D remains ambiguous. This CDR3 region has 12 residues. CDR1 SQVTM and CDR2 ANQGSEA come from the germline V gene. V dropped 8 bases and J dropped 1 base, with 8 bases sitting between them. CDR3 sequence reads: CSIKLNTGELFF. The CDR3 DNA reads TGCAGCATAAAACTGAACACCGGGGAGCTGTTTTTT.

Remarks on this clonotype: A read error may explain this, as a much larger clone is one base away. This chain uses TRBV6-1 with TRBJ2-1; D is perhaps TRBD2 (6 bases). Germline V lookup: CDR1 MNHNS, CDR2 SASEGT. This CDR3 comprises 14 residues. The V end was cut by 3 bases, the J end by 3 bases, with 9 bases between. The CDR3 coding sequence is TGTGCCAGCAGTGAGTCGGAGGGCTACAATGAGCAGTTCTTC. It yields the protein CASSESEGYNEQFF.

There are many counts of this clonotype. The chain combines TRBV7-8 with TRBJ2-7; TRBD2 is a possible D gene (6 bases). The CDR3 loop spans 15 amino acids. The V gene lost 1 base and the J gene lost 0 bases, with 10 bases spanning the gap. Germline values: CDR1 SGHVS, CDR2 FQNEAQ. The DNA of the CDR3 is TGTGCCAGCAGCTTAGAACGGGGGACCTCCTACGAGCAGTACTTC. Translation gives CASSLERGTSYEQYF. The full variable domain, completed using reference TRBV7-8 and TRBJ2-7, is GAGVSQSPRYKVAKRGQDVALRCDPISGHVSLFWYQQALGQGPEFLTYFQNEAQLDKSGLPSDRFFAERPEGSVSTLKIQRTQQEDSAVYLCASSLERGTSYEQYFGPGTRLTVT.

The V gene is TRBV20-1, the J gene TRBJ2-1, with D tentatively TRBD1 (7 bases). Looked up from germline, CDR1 is DFQATT and CDR2 is SNEGSKA (reference sequence). The germline V and J ends were trimmed by 6 bases and 7 bases, with 25 bases remaining between them. The CDR3 runs 16 residues. CDR3 coding DNA: TGCAGTGCGCCCCGGGACTCCACAGGGGAGAGGAATGAGCAGTTCTTC. It encodes CSAPRDSTGERNEQFF.

In its sample, this clonotype was seen a few times. The chain joins TRBV6-1 to TRBJ2-3; D not resolved. With 10 bases removed from V and 0 bases from J, the gap between germline ends came to 11 bases. In germline, CDR1 is MNHNS, CDR2 SASEGT. The length of the CDR3 is 13 residues. CDR3 protein: CATLMDSTDTQYF. The DNA for the CDR3 is TGTGCCACACTGATGGACAGCACAGATACGCAGTATTTT.

The V call is TRBV19, the J call TRBJ1-6; D remains unclear. The V end was cut by 5 bases, the J end by 7 bases, with 18 bases between. The CDR3 sequence is 16 residues long. Per the germline V gene, CDR1 is LNHDA and CDR2 is SQIVND (reference sequence). The CDR3 spells CASSLGVVSRNSPLHF. CDR3 DNA sequence: TGTGCCAGTAGTCTGGGAGTGGTTTCCAGAAATTCACCCCTCCACTTT.

CDR3 coding DNA: TGTGCCAGCAGCGCGCAGGACAGGGGGCTTGAAGCTTTCTTT. It codes for CASSAQDRGLEAFF. The chain has TRBV11-2 and TRBJ1-1; 11 bases are a match to TRBD1. The CDR3 runs 14 residues. The germline V gene has CDR1 SGHAT and CDR2 FQNNGV. V lost 5 bases and J lost 7; bases outside the gene matches: 6.

This chain connects TRBV5-8 to TRBJ2-1; a weak D match, TRBD1 (5 bases). The CDR3 totals 14 residues. The germline V and J ends were trimmed by 1 base and 1 base, with 6 bases remaining between them. Germline V gene data show CDR1 as SGHTS and CDR2 as YDEGEE. CDR3 amino acids: CASSLYRSYNEQFF. CDR3 DNA: TGTGCCAGCAGCTTGTACAGGTCCTACAATGAGCAGTTCTTC.

The chain links TRBV19 to TRBJ1-2; 9 bases are a match to TRBD1. V lost 5 bases and J lost 8; bases outside the gene matches: 6. In germline, CDR1 is LNHDA, CDR2 SQIVND (reference sequence). The CDR3 loop spans 13 amino acids. CDR3 region: CASSVTGGGGYTF. The CDR3 region has the DNA TGTGCCAGTAGTGTTACAGGGGGCGGAGGCTACACCTTC.

The chain employs TRBV5-6 and TRBJ1-1; D unresolved. The V and J ends lost 4 bases and 11 bases respectively, with 30 bases between them. Germline assignment: CDR1 SGHDT and CDR2 YYEEEE. The length of the CDR3 is 17 residues. The CDR3 sequence is CASSGPSGLDAGDGAFF. The CDR3 region has the DNA TGTGCCAGCAGCGGACCTTCGGGGTTGGACGCCGGGGATGGTGCTTTCTTT.

This clonotype occurred a few times. V gene TRBV7-9 combines with J gene TRBJ2-7; 12 bases match TRBD2. The CDR3 totals 17 residues. The germline V gene encodes CDR1 SEHNR and CDR2 FQNEAQ (reference sequence). V was clipped by 6 bases and J by 4 bases; unmatched bases: 13. The CDR3 loop reads CASSRDSSGGAVYEQYF. CDR3 DNA sequence: TGTGCCAGCAGTCGGGACTCTAGCGGGGGGGCCGTGTACGAGCAGTACTTC. The complete variable domain, with remaining parts taken from reference TRBV7-9 and TRBJ2-7, reads DTGVSQNPRHKITKRGQNVTFRCDPISEHNRLYWYRQTLGQGPEFLTYFQNEAQLEKSRLLSDRFSAERPKGSFSTLEIQRTEQGDSAMYLCASSRDSSGGAVYEQYFGPGTRLTVT.

This clonotype was counted between two and nine times. V is TRBV20-1 and J is TRBJ2-2, with D maybe TRBD2 (5 bases). Germline V gene sequence: CDR1 DFQATT, CDR2 SNEGSKA (reference sequence). V was shortened by 2 bases and J by 1 base, with 11 bases between the two germline ends. The CDR3 sequence is 15 residues long. The CDR3 nucleotides are TGCAGTGCTAGAAGAGGGAATAAGAACACCGGGGAGCTGTTTTTT. This sequence encodes CSARRGNKNTGELFF.

In its sample, this clonotype was seen many times. This chain links TRBV5-6 with TRBJ1-5, with a weak D call TRBD1 (6 bases). CDR3 length: 19 amino acids. V lost 4 bases and J lost 0, with 23 bases in between. The germline V gene encodes CDR1 SGHDT and CDR2 YYEEEE. The chain's CDR3 is CASSPDLRRGRLSNQPQHF. CDR3 DNA: TGTGCCAGCAGCCCGGACCTACGCAGGGGTCGGCTTAGCAATCAGCCCCAGCATTTT.

V usage is TRBV13 and J usage is TRBJ2-5, with 8 bases aligning to TRBD2. V lost 3 bases and J lost 4; bases outside the gene matches: 13. Germline CDR1 PRHDT, CDR2 FYEKMQ (reference sequence). There are 17 residues in the CDR3. DNA of the CDR3: TGTGCCAGCAGCTTCACCCGACGGGGGGGCCAGTTAGAGACCCAGTACTTC. Protein product: CASSFTRRGGQLETQYF.

This clonotype was counted only a few times. The chain has TRBV2 and TRBJ1-2; D uncertain. The germline CDR1 and CDR2 sequences are SNHLY and FYNNEI. V was pared by 0 bases and J by 0 bases, with 5 bases between. The CDR3 consists of 14 residues. CDR3 DNA sequence: TGTGCCAGCAGTGAAGCGACCTCTAACTATGGCTACACCTTC. The encoded protein is CASSEATSNYGYTF.

This clonotype was seen many times. The chain employs TRBV7-9 and TRBJ2-7; tentative D call: TRBD1 (6 bases). This CDR3 region has 13 residues. V was cut by 2 bases and J by 11 bases, with 16 bases left in between. Germline V gene data show CDR1 as SEHNR and CDR2 as FQNEAQ (reference sequence). CDR3 sequence (DNA): TGTGCCAGCAGCTTAAACCCTCCACAGGGAAAGTACTTC. Translation: CASSLNPPQGKYF. The variable domain in full, with the rest retrieved from reference TRBV7-9 and TRBJ2-7, is DTGVSQNPRHKITKRGQNVTFRCDPISEHNRLYWYRQTLGQGPEFLTYFQNEAQLEKSRLLSDRFSAERPKGSFSTLEIQRTEQGDSAMYLCASSLNPPQGKYFGPGTRLTVT.

This clonotype was observed a handful of times. The chain joins TRBV11-2 to TRBJ1-3; TRBD1 aligns across 7 bases. Germline V gives CDR1 SGHAT, CDR2 FQNNGV. Trimming removed 5 bases from V and 4 bases from J; junction bases left unmatched: 5. The CDR3 sequence is 14 residues long. CDR3 in DNA: TGTGCCAGCAGCCCCCCGGGACAGGGAAACACCATATATTTT. It yields the protein CASSPPGQGNTIYF.

This clonotype was seen many times. The rearrangement joins TRBV6-1 to TRBJ1-1; the D is unclear. Germline V gene data show CDR1 as MNHNS and CDR2 as SASEGT. The CDR3 has 12 amino acids. Trimming removed 3 bases from V and 8 bases from J, with 10 bases in between. CDR3 DNA sequence: TGTGCCAGCAGTGAGCGAAAGGCCGAAGCTTTCTTT. Its translation: CASSERKAEAFF.

This chain links TRBV12-3 or TRBV12-4 with TRBJ2-2; D gene ambiguous. V was shortened by 3 bases and J by 4 bases, with 12 bases between the two germline ends. The CDR3 contains 15 residues. In DNA, the CDR3 is TGTGCCAGCAGTTTTAGGCCCCCGAGCACCGGGGAGCTGTTTTTT. Translated, it gives CASSFRPPSTGELFF.

This clonotype was found many times. The J gene is TRBJ2-7, the V gene TRBV7-9; 7 nucleotides align to TRBD1. CDR3 length: 15 residues. V was clipped by 3 bases and J by 2 bases; unmatched bases: 7. The V gene's germline CDR1 is SEHNR and CDR2 FQNEAQ (reference sequence). CDR3 sequence reads: CASSFAQGVAYEQYF. CDR3 DNA sequence: TGTGCCAGCAGCTTCGCCCAGGGGGTGGCCTACGAGCAGTACTTC.